This T cell receptor beta chain comes out of a study of blood T cells in healthy people across ages (dated by TCRdb to the mid-2010s). For context, the study as a whole: In model experiments, template switching captured about one uniquely barcoded TCR beta cDNA molecule for every two T cells. The donors were divided into four age groups: young (average around 17 years), middle-aged (over 35), aged (approximately 62) and long-lived (around 87). To track age-related changes in TCR beta repertoire diversity, the study relied on deep sequencing normalized with unique cDNA molecular identifiers. To avoid experimental bias, donors of different ages were distributed randomly across sequencing lanes. The study analyzed two additional independent replicas of 1 million unique cDNA reads from the same blood draw for two donors, one aged 18 to 29 and one aged 80 or older.

Donors were a few dozen systemically healthy Caucasian individuals from Russia aged about 6 to 100 years. About 10 milliliters of peripheral blood were drawn from each donor into EDTA-treated Vacutainer tubes. Ficoll-Paque density-gradient centrifugation was used to isolate PBMCs, with at least 6.5 million per sample. Total RNA, at least 6 micrograms per sample, was extracted from PBMCs with Trizol reagent. For every donor, an aliquot of PBMCs went through flow cytometry to measure the percentages of naive CD45RAhigh/CD27high T cells. There are a few counts of this clonotype. Its antigen is currently not known. No base quality values were provided; no much bigger clone lies one nucleotide off. Libraries were built with 5' RACE. The sequencing machine was an Illumina HiSeq 2500. The second PCR ran for roughly 7 to 12 cycles and used a J-beta primer mix along with a sample-barcoded 5' primer. A unique molecular identifier was introduced onto each TCR beta cDNA molecule by a template-switch 5' adaptor carrying 12 random nucleotides. Each sample yielded at least 3 million CDR3-containing paired-end reads. The Mint cDNA synthesis kit, primed by a TRBC-specific oligonucleotide, was used to synthesize first-strand cDNA from all RNA. Following uracil-DNA glycosylase treatment, a first 18-cycle PCR with universal primers M1SS and BC2_uni_R was performed on all cDNA. The authors' pipeline ran thus. Normalization of each sample was performed by random selection of 1 million high-quality reads, each carrying a distinct molecular identifier. Instead of being binned into consensus sequences, reads that shared molecular identifiers were thrown out. MiTCR, run with a Q25 quality threshold and the strictest error-elimination algorithm, handled CDR3 identification, clonotype clustering and error correction. A nonparametric unseen species model using Euler transformation provided a lower-bound estimate of total TCR beta diversity. TCRdb passed the public sequencing reads through fastp at Q25 and MiXCR, retaining productive beta sequences. Each entry merges the rows of one CDR3 protein and shows their most common DNA and genes. The V and J calls reflect TCRdb's pipeline rather than the authors' work. This sample has hundreds of thousands of distinct CDR3 sequences in its table, and 58% of those were observed once. Around 37% of the sample is taken by the ten largest.

What the work shows at the level of the full study, not this receptor alone: The long-lived group showed more naive CD4+ T cells, fewer expanded clones and increased TCR diversity than the aged group, suggesting age selection. The CMV infection status of donors was not known, potentially confounding age-related changes in expanded clonotypes. A strong correlation was found between observed TCR beta diversity and the percentage of naive T cells measured by flow cytometry. As age increased, observed TCR beta diversity per million T cells dropped in a roughly linear way, and a significant reduction was already evident by age about 40. Bulk unsorted PBMC profiling prevented conclusive comparison of naive and antigen-experienced compartments. Estimates of total diversity from one million sequenced T cells were regarded as lower bounds and underestimates.

The TCR sequence derives from a man aged 60 to 75 in good health. Sequencing used blood.

Here is the DNA: TGCAGCGTTGGGCAGTCTGGCTACACCTTC. Its amino acids are CSVGQSGYTF. The rearrangement combines TRBV29-1 with TRBJ1-2; no confident D gene assignment can be made. CDR1 and CDR2 are drawn from the germline V gene: SQVTM, ANQGSEA. Cut back by 4 bases and 7 bases, the V and J ends lie 7 bases apart. From the cysteine up to the phenylalanine, the CDR3 has a length of 10 residues. The read is trimmed to its CDR3 DNA, 30 bases read in frame from base 1.